The subject of this entry is one TCR beta chain. The source of the sample is a study of ipilimumab plus nivolumab after autologous stem cell transplantation. V was trimmed by 5 bases and J by 8 bases, leaving 13 bases between them. The length of the CDR3 is 14 residues. The germline CDR1 and CDR2 sequences are MNHEY and SMNVEV (reference sequence). Sequencing was performed with immunoSEQ multiplex PCR; in TCRdb, only in-frame clones are kept and a portion is missing. The table has fewer than 95,000 clones, 83% seen once. The genes are TRBV27 and TRBJ1-6; perhaps TRBD1 as D (5 bases). This clonotype was obtained from a male donor with diffuse large B-cell lymphoma. This material consisted of PBMCs, taken in a trial of ipilimumab plus nivolumab as post-transplant consolidation. CDR3 region: CASSQDPRDSPLHF. The DNA for the CDR3 is TGTGCCAGCAGTCAAGACCCCAGGGATTCACCCCTCCACTTT.